Below are 12 T cell receptor beta chains sequenced from a single sample in a study of blood T cell repertoires in COVID-19. Only in-frame clones appear in the TCRdb table, and some are missing; sequencing was by immunoSEQ multiplex PCR. The sample gives over 90,000 clones, roughly 87% of which show up once; about a sixth is in the top ten. Sequencing was carried out using peripheral blood. Source of these receptors: a woman of 80 years or more in a cohort sampled during active COVID-19.

The V call is TRBV5-6, the J call TRBJ2-7; D is possibly TRBD1 (6 bases). Germline V gene data show CDR1 as SGHDT and CDR2 as YYEEEE. The CDR3 spans 16 residues. V was trimmed by 5 bases and J by 5 bases, leaving 23 bases between them. Here the CDR3 reads CASSRPQGLLGNEQYF. In DNA, the CDR3 is TGTGCCAGCAGTCGCCCCCAGGGGCTGTTGGGGAACGAGCAGTACTTC.

Remarks on this clone: Compared with germline, one end of the junction differs, possibly owing to a read error. This rearrangement joins TRBV19 to TRBJ1-3; D ambiguous. Germline loops: CDR1 LNHDA, CDR2 SQIVND (reference sequence). The CDR3 totals 15 residues. The CDR3 DNA sequence: TGTGCCAGTAGTATAGCGGCGGCACCTGGGAACACCATATATTTT. This encodes CASSIAAAPGNTIYF.

The chain couples TRBV11-2 to TRBJ1-2; D gene ambiguous. The germline CDR1 and CDR2 sequences are SGHAT and FQNNGV. CDR3 size: 15 residues. Trimming removed 1 base at V and 4 bases at J, with 13 bases between. The CDR3 nucleotides read TGTGCCAGCAGCTTAGTCGCGGAGACCCTCTATGGCTACACCTTC. This sequence encodes CASSLVAETLYGYTF.

The rearrangement links TRBV19 to TRBJ2-2; D is uncertain. The CDR3 spans 17 residues. CDR1 is LNHDA, CDR2 SQIVND, per germline (reference sequence). Deletions cut 7 bases from V and 4 bases from J, with 22 bases between. Here the CDR3 DNA reads TGTGCCAGTAACCTCCGCGCCCCCCTAATAGTCACCGGGGAGCTGTTTTTT. It translates to CASNLRAPLIVTGELFF.

This chain connects TRBV2 to TRBJ2-2; 7 nucleotides match TRBD2. Germline V lookup: CDR1 SNHLY, CDR2 FYNNEI. CDR3 size: 14 residues. J lost 6 bases, V lost 2 bases, and 3 bases had no gene match. CDR3 loop: CASSEQRGSGELFF. The DNA of the CDR3 is TGTGCCAGCAGTGAACAGCGGGGCTCCGGGGAGCTGTTTTTT.

The chain uses TRBV2 and TRBJ2-3, with TRBD1 matching 9 bases. V dropped 7 bases and J dropped 3; count of bases not matched to a gene: 8. The CDR3 has 15 residues. Germline assignment: CDR1 SNHLY and CDR2 FYNNEI. In DNA form, the CDR3 reads TGTGCCAGCACTCTCCGGGACAGGGTGACAGATACGCAGTATTTT. Translating gives CASTLRDRVTDTQYF.

The CDR3 DNA follows: TGTGCCAGCAGCACAATTCGGGGGGGCACTGAAGCTTTCTTT. It encodes CASSTIRGGTEAFF. This sequence joins TRBV2 and TRBJ1-1; D possibly corresponds to TRBD1 (5 bases). The CDR3 covers 14 residues. Trimming removed 6 bases from V and 4 bases from J, with 15 bases in between. Germline CDR1 is SNHLY and CDR2 is FYNNEI.

J is TRBJ2-3 and V is TRBV19; a weak D match, TRBD2 (5 bases). V was pared by 5 bases and J by 2 bases, with 11 bases between. Germline assignment: CDR1 LNHDA and CDR2 SQIVND (reference sequence). This CDR3 is 14 amino acids long. CDR3 in DNA: TGTGCCAGTAGTCTGCGGGCGCACACAGATACGCAGTATTTT. It is translated as CASSLRAHTDTQYF.

This chain links TRBV10-3 with TRBJ2-3; the D is unclear. Germline V gene lookup returns CDR1 ENHRY and CDR2 SYGVKD. V was cut by 7 bases and J by 0 bases, with 8 bases left in between. The CDR3 extends over 13 amino acids. Written as DNA, the CDR3 is TGTGCCATCATGGGCAGAAGCACAGATACGCAGTATTTT. Translating gives CAIMGRSTDTQYF.

V is TRBV29-1 and J is TRBJ1-2, with TRBD1 matching over 7 bases. V lost 4 bases to trimming and J lost 3 bases; unmatched junction nucleotides: 5. Germline V CDR1 and CDR2: SQVTM, ANQGSEA. This CDR3 spans 13 amino acids. The chain's CDR3 is CSVGDRDDYGYTF. The CDR3 DNA sequence: TGCAGCGTTGGAGACAGGGATGACTATGGCTACACCTTC. The variable domain in full, completed from reference TRBV29-1 and TRBJ1-2, reads SAVISQKPSRDICQRGTSLTIQCQVDSQVTMMFWYRQQPGQSLTLIATANQGSEATYESGFVIDKFPISRPNLTFSTLTVSNMSPEDSSIYLCSVGDRDDYGYTFGSGTRLTVV.

The chain joins TRBV6-5 to TRBJ1-2; D remains unclear. The CDR3 runs to 13 residues. Per germline, CDR1 MNHEY and CDR2 SVGAGI. V was cut by 6 bases and J by 4 bases, with 12 bases left in between. CDR3 bases: TGTGCCAGCAGGTCTGAGAATATCTATGGCTACACCTTC. Amino acid sequence: CASRSENIYGYTF.

This rearrangement joins TRBV19 to TRBJ2-1, with D tentatively TRBD2 (7 bases). Germline V gives CDR1 LNHDA, CDR2 SQIVND (reference sequence). The CDR3 consists of 13 residues. Trimming removed 3 bases from V and 7 bases from J, with 10 bases in between. CDR3 residues: CASSIEGGNEQFF. CDR3 DNA sequence: TGTGCCAGTAGTATCGAGGGGGGGAATGAGCAGTTCTTC.